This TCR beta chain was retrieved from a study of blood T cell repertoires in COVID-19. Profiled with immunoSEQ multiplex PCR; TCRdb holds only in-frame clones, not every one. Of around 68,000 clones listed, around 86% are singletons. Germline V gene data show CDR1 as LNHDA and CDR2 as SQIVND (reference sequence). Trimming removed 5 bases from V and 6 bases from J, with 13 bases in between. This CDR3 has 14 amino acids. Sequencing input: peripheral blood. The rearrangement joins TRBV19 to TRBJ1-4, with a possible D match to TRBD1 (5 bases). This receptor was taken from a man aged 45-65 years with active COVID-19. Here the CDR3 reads CASSPAPGDEKLFF. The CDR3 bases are TGTGCCAGTAGTCCAGCCCCGGGGGATGAAAAACTGTTTTTT.